What follows are 12 T cell receptor beta chains derived from one specimen sequenced in a study of T cell responses to AZD1222 COVID-19 vaccine. Here immunoSEQ multiplex PCR was the method, and the copy in TCRdb shows in-frame clones only, minus some. The repertoire consists of about 140,000 clones, with roughly nine tenths occurring once and the leading ten covering 1.5% to 2%. This material consisted of peripheral blood, taken on day 0 of AZD1222 vaccination. All receptors come from an adult in good health.

This chain connects TRBV3-1 (or the pseudogene TRBV3-2) to TRBJ2-7; 11 bases agree with TRBD2. Losses at the gene ends were 2 bases for V and 5 bases for J; bases not matched to a gene: 11. There are 17 residues in the CDR3. Per germline, CDR1 LGHDT and CDR2 YNNKEL (reference sequence). CDR3 amino acids: CASSQSTTSGTPHEQYF. Written as DNA, the CDR3 is TGTGCCAGCAGCCAATCAACGACTAGCGGGACGCCCCACGAGCAGTACTTC.

This clone was detected once. V is TRBV25-1 and J is TRBJ2-7; 9 bases agree with TRBD1. From germline, CDR1 is MGHDK and CDR2 SYGVNS. J gave up 4 bases and V 8 bases, and 9 bases lay outside the gene matches. This CDR3 is 14 amino acids long. CDR3 DNA: TGTGCCAGCGGACAAACAGGGGGCTGGTACGAGCAGTACTTC. Its translation is CASGQTGGWYEQYF.

A single count supports this clone. The chain couples TRBV28 to TRBJ2-3; 13 nucleotides match TRBD2. The germline V gene encodes CDR1 MDHEN and CDR2 SYDVKM. The CDR3 is 16 amino acids. The junction had 10 bases not matched to a gene; V was cut back by 4 bases and J by 9 bases. The CDR3 nucleotides are TGTGCCAGCAGTTCCGGGACTAGCGGGATTGGGAAGACGCAGTATTTT. Amino acids: CASSSGTSGIGKTQYF.

The V and J genes are TRBV20-1 and TRBJ2-7; D gene unclear. Trimming took off 2 bases at V and 3 bases at J, with 5 bases between the two ends. The CDR3 totals 11 residues. The V gene's germline CDR1 is DFQATT and CDR2 SNEGSKA (reference sequence). The CDR3 loop is CSARNSYEQYF. CDR3 coding DNA: TGCAGTGCTAGAAACAGCTACGAGCAGTACTTC.

J is TRBJ2-7 and V is TRBV6-2 or TRBV6-3; D gene uncertain. Germline assignment: CDR1 MNHEY and CDR2 SVGEGT. CDR3 length equals 15 residues. V was pared by 5 bases and J by 5 bases, with 19 bases between. In nucleotides, the CDR3 is TGTGCCAGCAGTGTACAGAAGGTCCCTGGCCACGAGCAGTACTTC. The encoded protein is CASSVQKVPGHEQYF.

The chain has TRBV30 and TRBJ1-1, with D possibly TRBD1 on 5 matching bases. Germline V lookup: CDR1 GTSNPN, CDR2 SVGIG (reference sequence). V lost 3 bases, J lost 8 bases, and 13 bases lay in between. The CDR3 has 12 residues. CDR3 nucleotide sequence: TGTGCCTGGAGGGCCGCGGGGGAAGAAGCTTTCTTT. Translation: CAWRAAGEEAFF.

The rearrangement uses TRBV6-4 and TRBJ1-1; possible D gene TRBD1, 6 bases. The CDR3 is 19 amino acids. Germline CDR1 and CDR2: MRHNA and SNTAGT. The V end lost 2 bases, the J end lost 6 bases, and 28 bases lay between the germline ends. The CDR3 nucleotides are TGTGCCAGCAGTGACCCCGGGACGACAGGCGAGGGCCCCGGGGCTGAAGCTTTCTTT. This sequence encodes CASSDPGTTGEGPGAEAFF.

The chain recombines TRBV6-5 with TRBJ1-5; no definite D call. This CDR3 comprises 14 residues. Trimming stripped 10 bases from V and 11 bases from J, with 24 bases between. Germline V gene sequence: CDR1 MNHEY, CDR2 SVGAGI. CDR3: CATRTGNFYMTQHF. In DNA, the CDR3 is TGTGCCACCCGGACGGGAAATTTTTATATGACCCAGCATTTT.

The chain employs TRBV11-2 and TRBJ2-7; either TRBD1 or TRBD2 may supply D (5 bases each). The length of the CDR3 is 14 residues. Trimming shortened V by 3 bases and J by 12 bases, and 21 bases separated the two germline ends. Germline V gene data show CDR1 as SGHAT and CDR2 as FQNNGV. The CDR3 reads CASSFERDGHWLYF. CDR3 in DNA: TGTGCCAGCAGCTTTGAGAGGGACGGGCATTGGCTGTACTTC.

This chain uses TRBV7-9 with TRBJ1-2; the match to TRBD1 covers 9 bases. Trimming cost V 5 bases and J 8 bases; bases outside gene matches: 3. The V gene's germline CDR1 is SEHNR and CDR2 FQNEAQ (reference sequence). The CDR3 totals 12 residues. For the CDR3, the DNA is TGTGCCAGCAGCCGGGACAGGGAGGGCTACACCTTC. The encoded protein is CASSRDREGYTF.

The gene calls are TRBV2 and TRBJ1-1; the D gene is possibly TRBD1 (5 bases). CDR3 length equals 14 residues. Germline-derived CDR1 and CDR2 are SNHLY and FYNNEI. V was cut by 7 bases and J by 0 bases, with 12 bases left in between. The CDR3 sequence: CASTETEMNTEAFF. The CDR3 DNA sequence: TGTGCCAGCACCGAGACAGAGATGAACACTGAAGCTTTCTTT.

The CDR3 sequence is CASSPRTAMNTEAFF. The CDR3 DNA follows: TGTGCCAGCTCACCCCGGACAGCTATGAACACTGAAGCTTTCTTT. This chain joins TRBV18 and TRBJ1-1; the D gene is possibly TRBD1 (6 bases). The CDR3 loop spans 15 amino acids. V lost 3 bases and J lost 0, with 11 bases in between. The germline V gene encodes CDR1 KGHSH and CDR2 LQKENI.